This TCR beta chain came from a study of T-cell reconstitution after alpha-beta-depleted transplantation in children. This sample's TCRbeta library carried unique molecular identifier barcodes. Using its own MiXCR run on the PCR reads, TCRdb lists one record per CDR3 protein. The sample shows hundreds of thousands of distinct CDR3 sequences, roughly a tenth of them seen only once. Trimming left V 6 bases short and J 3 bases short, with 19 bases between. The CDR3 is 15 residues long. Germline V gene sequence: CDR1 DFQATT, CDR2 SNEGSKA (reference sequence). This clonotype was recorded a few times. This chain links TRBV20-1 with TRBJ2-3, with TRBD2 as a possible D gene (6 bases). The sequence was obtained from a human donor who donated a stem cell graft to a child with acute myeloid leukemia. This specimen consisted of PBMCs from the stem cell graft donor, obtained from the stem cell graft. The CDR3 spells CSASRRAIGTDTQYF. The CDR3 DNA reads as TGCAGTGCAAGCCGGAGGGCCATAGGGACAGATACGCAGTATTTT.